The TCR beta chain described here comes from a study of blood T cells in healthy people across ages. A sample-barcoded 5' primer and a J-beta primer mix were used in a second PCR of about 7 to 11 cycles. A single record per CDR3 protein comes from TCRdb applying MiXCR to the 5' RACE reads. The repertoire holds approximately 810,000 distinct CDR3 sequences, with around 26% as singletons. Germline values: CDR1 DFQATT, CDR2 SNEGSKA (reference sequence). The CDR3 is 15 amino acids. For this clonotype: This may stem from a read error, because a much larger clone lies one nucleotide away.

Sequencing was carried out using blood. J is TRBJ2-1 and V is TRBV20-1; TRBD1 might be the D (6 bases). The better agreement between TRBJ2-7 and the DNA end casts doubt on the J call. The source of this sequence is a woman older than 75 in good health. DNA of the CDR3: TGCAGTGCTAGGTCCGGGCAGGACAGACACAATGAGCAGTACTTC. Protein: CSARSGQDRHNEQYF.